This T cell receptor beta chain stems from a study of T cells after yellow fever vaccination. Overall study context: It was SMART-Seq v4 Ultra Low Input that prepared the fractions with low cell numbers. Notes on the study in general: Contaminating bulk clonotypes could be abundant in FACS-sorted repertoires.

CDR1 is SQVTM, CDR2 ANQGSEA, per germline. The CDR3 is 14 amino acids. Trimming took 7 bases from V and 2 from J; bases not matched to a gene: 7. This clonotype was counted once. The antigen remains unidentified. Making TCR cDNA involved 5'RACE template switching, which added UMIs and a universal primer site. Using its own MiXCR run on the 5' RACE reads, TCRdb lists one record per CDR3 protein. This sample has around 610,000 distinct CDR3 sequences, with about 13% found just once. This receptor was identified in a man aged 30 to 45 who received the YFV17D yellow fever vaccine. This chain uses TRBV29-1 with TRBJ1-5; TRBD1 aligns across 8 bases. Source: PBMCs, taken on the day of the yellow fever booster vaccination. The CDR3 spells CSASGGWGNQPQHF. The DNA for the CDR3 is TGCAGCGCCTCAGGGGGCTGGGGCAATCAGCCCCAGCATTTT.